This T cell receptor (beta chain) was obtained from a study of cytomegalovirus exposure and HLA in healthy donors. This PCR relied on a set of 60 Vbeta primers and 13 Jbeta primers. Profiling relied on immunoSEQ multiplex PCR, and the TCRdb table lists in-frame clones only, not all of them. The sample consists of some 180,000 clones, 60% to 85% of them appearing once. Germline CDR1 reads SGHNT; CDR2 reads YYREEE (reference sequence). The length of the CDR3 is 13 residues. Between the trimmed V and J ends, which lost 0 bases and 7 bases, there was a span of 10 bases. General study findings and limits: Associated with cytomegalovirus, according to the listing, were 150 to 200 TCR beta chains. With DRB1 most and HLA-C fewest, TCR association rates differed between HLA loci in a later analysis.

Comments on this clone: Its cognate antigen is unknown.

Sequenced: PBMCs. The V gene is TRBV5-4, the J gene TRBJ1-1; tentative D call: TRBD1 (5 bases). This TCR derives from a man aged 18 to 30 in good health and CMV-seronegative. CDR3 DNA sequence: TGTGCCAGCAGCTTGGCTGACAGCCTTGAAGCTTTCTTT. As protein: CASSLADSLEAFF.